The sequence of this T cell receptor beta chain was determined in a study of T-cell memory formation after mild COVID-19. V shed 4 bases, J shed 2 bases, and the junction held 10 bases outside the gene matches. The CDR3 spans 17 residues. Germline CDR1 and CDR2: SGHVS and FQNEAQ. TCR alpha and TCR beta cDNA libraries carrying sample barcodes and UMIs came from 5'RACE with constant-segment primers. Using its own MiXCR run on the 5' RACE reads, TCRdb lists one record per CDR3 protein. The table includes about 560,000 distinct CDR3 sequences, approximately 18% detected once. Findings and caveats of the study: Several responding clones turned up in pre-infection memory, indicating that cross-reactive memory may have taken part. Second-wave clones that peaked on day 37 lacked confirmed SARS-CoV-2 specificity.

Turning to this clonotype: Its cognate antigen is unknown.

The TCR was taken from an adult woman who had mild COVID-19 (a few samples of this study predate the infection). Cell type and time point are not known. The chain has TRBV7-8 and TRBJ2-3; 9 positions agree with TRBD2. The specimen sequenced was PBMCs or a T cell subset sorted from them (not recorded which). CDR3 sequence reads: CASSYPTSGPFTDTQYF. For the CDR3, the DNA is TGTGCCAGCAGCTACCCTACTAGCGGGCCCTTCACAGATACGCAGTATTTT.